The clone carrying this TCR beta chain occurred a few times. This CDR3 spans 14 amino acids. V gave up 6 bases and J gave up 5 bases; unmatched junction bases: 10. The record originates from a study of T-cell memory formation after mild COVID-19. TCRdb ran MiXCR on the 5' RACE reads and lists one entry per CDR3 protein. The data hold 250,000 to 350,000 distinct CDR3 sequences, with around 15% observed a single time. The sample comprised PBMCs or a T cell subset sorted from them (not recorded which). The TCR was taken from a man aged 18 to 29 who had mild COVID-19 (a few samples of this study predate the infection). Cell type and time point are not known. This chain uses TRBV12-3 or TRBV12-4 with TRBJ2-7, with 7 bases identical to TRBD2. The CDR3 region has the DNA TGTGCCAGCAGGGCCGGGGGGAGTAGGAACGAGCAGTACTTC. Its translation is CASRAGGSRNEQYF.